The 29 T cell receptor beta chains given below trace back to one sample, sequenced in a study of blood T cell repertoires in COVID-19. Data came from immunoSEQ multiplex PCR; TCRdb stores just in-frame clones and leaves some out. The table has approximately 240,000 clones, about 85% seen once. Sample: peripheral blood. The source of these receptors is a woman over 75 with active or convalescent COVID-19.

This chain joins TRBV11-2 and TRBJ2-1; tentative D call: TRBD2 (6 bases). The CDR3 has 15 amino acids. The germline V gene has CDR1 SGHAT and CDR2 FQNNGV. V shed 4 bases and J shed 6 bases, with 16 bases lying between them. CDR3 region: CASSSRLDKSNEQFF. The DNA for the CDR3 is TGTGCCAGCAGCTCACGACTAGATAAAAGCAATGAGCAGTTCTTC.

The chain recombines TRBV19 with TRBJ2-2, with a weak D call TRBD2 (5 bases). V gave up 0 bases and J gave up 0 bases, with 8 bases separating them. The CDR3 is 16 amino acids. Germline V gene data show CDR1 as LNHDA and CDR2 as SQIVND (reference sequence). The CDR3 loop reads CASSIERRSNTGELFF. In DNA form, the CDR3 reads TGTGCCAGTAGTATAGAACGGAGGTCGAACACCGGGGAGCTGTTTTTT. Variable domain in full (rest from reference TRBV19 and TRBJ2-2): DGGITQSPKYLFRKEGQNVTLSCEQNLNHDAMYWYRQDPGQGLRLIYYSQIVNDFQKGDIAEGYSVSREKKESFPLTVTSAQKNPTAFYLCASSIERRSNTGELFFGEGSRLTVL.

The chain joins TRBV7-9 to TRBJ1-4, with 9 bases lining up with TRBD1. This CDR3 region has 16 residues. Losses at the gene ends were 2 bases for V and 8 bases for J; bases not matched to a gene: 9. The V gene's germline CDR1 is SEHNR and CDR2 FQNEAQ (reference sequence). The CDR3 sequence: CASSLRGTGTREKLFF. As DNA, the CDR3 is TGTGCCAGCAGCTTACGTGGGACAGGGACTAGGGAAAAACTGTTTTTT.

This chain connects TRBV12-3 or TRBV12-4 to TRBJ2-3, with D perhaps matching TRBD2 (6 bases). The CDR3 extends over 13 amino acids. Trimming removed 7 bases from V and 3 bases from J, with 11 bases in between. The CDR3 DNA is TGTGCCAGCACCCGGGACTCAACAGATACGCAGTATTTT. Its translation: CASTRDSTDTQYF.

The chain uses TRBV18 and TRBJ2-7; the D is unclear. Trimming cost V 5 bases and J 2 bases, with 10 bases left between them. This CDR3 spans 13 amino acids. Germline V CDR1 and CDR2: KGHSH, LQKENI. The CDR3 sequence is CASSGQVTYEQYF. CDR3 nucleotides: TGTGCCAGCTCAGGTCAGGTCACCTACGAGCAGTACTTC.

The chain joins TRBV18 to TRBJ2-7; D is ambiguous. Trimming removed 2 bases from V and 4 bases from J, with 9 bases in between. This CDR3 has 13 residues. The germline gives CDR1 KGHSH, CDR2 LQKENI. The CDR3 DNA reads TGTGCCAGCTCACCAGAAGTTGCGTACGAGCAGTACTTC. Residues: CASSPEVAYEQYF.

The V and J genes are TRBV5-1 and TRBJ2-1; 7 nucleotides line up with TRBD1. This CDR3 has 15 residues. The V gene's germline CDR1 is SGHRS and CDR2 YFSETQ. After removal of 4 bases from V and 2 bases from J, the junction contained 6 bases not matched to a gene. In DNA, the CDR3 is TGCGCCAGCAGCGGAACGGGACAGACCTACAATGAGCAGTTCTTC. Protein product: CASSGTGQTYNEQFF.

The chain carries TRBV18 and TRBJ2-7; D remains ambiguous. The germline V gene encodes CDR1 KGHSH and CDR2 LQKENI. Trimming cost V 2 bases and J 5 bases, with 13 bases left between them. The CDR3 is 14 residues long. The CDR3 sequence is CASSPSRSSHEQYF. The CDR3 bases are TGTGCCAGCTCACCATCGAGGTCTTCCCACGAGCAGTACTTC.

The genes are TRBV18 and TRBJ1-5; D call uncertain. CDR1 and CDR2 from the germline V gene are KGHSH and LQKENI. This CDR3 is 15 amino acids long. The V end lost 6 bases, the J end lost 0 bases, and 12 bases lay between the germline ends. The CDR3 here is CASSQDIVSNQPQHF. The CDR3 nucleotides read TGTGCCAGCTCCCAGGATATTGTTAGCAATCAGCCCCAGCATTTT.

The chain employs TRBV6-5 and TRBJ1-1, with D hard to call. The CDR3 has 15 residues. Trimming left V 2 bases short and J 0 bases short, with 10 bases between. Germline-derived CDR1 and CDR2 are MNHEY and SVGAGI. In DNA, the CDR3 is TGTGCCAGCAGTTACGCCCAGGTTATGAACACTGAAGCTTTCTTT. It codes for CASSYAQVMNTEAFF.

This clone has more than one count but fewer than ten. This rearrangement joins TRBV29-1 to TRBJ2-2; D may be TRBD1 (5 bases). The CDR3 runs to 15 residues. CDR1 is SQVTM and CDR2 is ANQGSEA in the germline V gene. Trimming cost V 0 bases and J 0 bases, with 8 bases left between them. The CDR3 DNA reads TGCAGCGTTGAAGATTGGGGCACGAACACCGGGGAGCTGTTTTTT. This translates into CSVEDWGTNTGELFF.

This clone has only a few counts. The chain is built from TRBV9 and TRBJ2-1; perhaps TRBD2 as D (5 bases). The V end lost 5 bases, the J end lost 5 bases, and 8 bases lay between the germline ends. The CDR3 extends over 12 amino acids. Germline CDR1 is SGDLS and CDR2 is YYNGEE. CDR3 DNA: TGTGCCAGCAGTGCTAGCCACAATGAGCAGTTCTTC. Residues: CASSASHNEQFF.

The V and J genes are TRBV7-2 and TRBJ2-3, with 10 bases lining up with TRBD2. The junction had 14 bases not matched to a gene; V was cut back by 5 bases and J by 9 bases. Germline V CDR1 and CDR2: SGHTA, FQGNSA. This CDR3 has 16 residues. In DNA form, the CDR3 reads TGTGCCAGCAGCGGGGCTCCGGGACTAGCGTCCGGCACGCAGTATTTT. Translation gives CASSGAPGLASGTQYF.

The genes are TRBV6-6 and TRBJ2-1; 15 bases match TRBD2. Germline values: CDR1 MNHNY, CDR2 SVGAGI (reference sequence). V was pared by 5 bases and J by 2 bases, with 10 bases of the junction left unmatched. There are 19 residues in the CDR3. As DNA, the CDR3 is TGTGCCAGCAGTCTGCGGACTAGCGGGGGGGTAGCGACCTACAATGAGCAGTTCTTC. Amino acid sequence: CASSLRTSGGVATYNEQFF.

This rearrangement joins TRBV19 to TRBJ2-7; weak D call: TRBD1 (6 bases). Per germline, CDR1 LNHDA and CDR2 SQIVND (reference sequence). The CDR3 sequence is 15 residues long. V was trimmed by 3 bases and J by 2 bases, leaving 14 bases between them. CDR3 in amino acids: CASSIGRGSTYEQYF. Written as DNA, the CDR3 is TGTGCCAGTAGTATTGGCAGGGGATCCACCTACGAGCAGTACTTC.

This chain links TRBV10-2 with TRBJ1-5; D remains ambiguous. Between the trimmed V and J ends, which lost 2 bases and 5 bases, there was a span of 13 bases. The length of the CDR3 is 15 residues. CDR1 and CDR2 from the germline V gene are WSHSY and SAAADI. The CDR3 is CASSEVALGDQPQHF. In nucleotides, the CDR3 is TGCGCCAGCAGTGAGGTGGCGCTCGGGGATCAGCCCCAGCATTTT.

The CDR3 sequence is CASNTGWGTEAFF. The CDR3 region has the DNA TGTGCCAGCAACACAGGGTGGGGCACTGAAGCTTTCTTT. This chain connects TRBV19 to TRBJ1-1; a weak D match, TRBD1 (6 bases). V lost 9 bases, J lost 4 bases, and 15 bases lay in between. This CDR3 region has 13 residues. CDR1 is LNHDA and CDR2 is SQIVND in the germline V gene (reference sequence).

Note on this clone: Relative to the germline gene, one junction end is altered; a read error may explain this. The V and J genes are TRBV10-3 and TRBJ2-7; 9 positions match TRBD1. Germline CDR1 and CDR2: ENHRY and SYGVKD. The CDR3 spans 14 residues. The CDR3 region is CSSGHGQGNNEQYF. DNA for the CDR3: TGCTCTTCGGGCCACGGACAGGGGAACAACGAGCAGTACTTC.

The chain is built from TRBV6-2 or TRBV6-3 and TRBJ2-7; unclear D gene. The CDR3 sequence is 11 residues long. Trimming removed 6 bases at V and 6 bases at J, with 9 bases between. CDR1 and CDR2 from the germline V gene are MNHEY and SVGEGT. The CDR3 DNA is TGTGCCAGCAGCCAAACTTTCGAGCAGTACTTC. It codes for CASSQTFEQYF.

The chain is built from TRBV7-6 and TRBJ2-3, with TRBD2 identical over 9 bases. Germline trimming cut 5 bases from V and 0 bases from J; bases unmatched to any gene: 12. The germline V gene encodes CDR1 SGHVS and CDR2 FNYEAQ. This CDR3 is built from 18 residues. The CDR3 nucleotides are TGTGCCAGCAGCCCGAGGGGGTTAGCGGGGGAAAGCACAGATACGCAGTATTTT. Residues: CASSPRGLAGESTDTQYF. The variable domain in full, with the rest retrieved from reference TRBV7-6 and TRBJ2-3, is GAGVSQSPRYKVTKRGQDVALRCDPISGHVSLYWYRQALGQGPEFLTYFNYEAQQDKSGLPNDRFSAERPEGSISTLTIQRTEQRDSAMYRCASSPRGLAGESTDTQYFGPGTRLTVL.

The CDR3 reads CASSVTTSNQPQHF. The CDR3 coding sequence is TGTGCCAGTAGTGTTACAACTAGCAATCAGCCCCAGCATTTT. The chain combines TRBV19 with TRBJ1-5; D is unclear. Germline CDR1 is LNHDA and CDR2 is SQIVND (reference sequence). The V gene lost 5 bases and the J gene lost 0 bases, with 8 bases spanning the gap. The CDR3 is 14 amino acids.

The V gene is TRBV28, the J gene TRBJ2-7, with D uncertain. V lost 5 bases, J lost 8 bases, and 13 bases lay in between. This CDR3 is 12 amino acids long. Germline V gives CDR1 MDHEN, CDR2 SYDVKM. In DNA form, the CDR3 reads TGTGCCAGCAGTCGTCCTCCGTCTCAGCAGTACTTC. Protein sequence: CASSRPPSQQYF.

The V gene is TRBV29-1, the J gene TRBJ1-2, with 7 nucleotides matching TRBD1. The germline CDR1 and CDR2 sequences are SQVTM and ANQGSEA. Unmatched junction bases numbered 6, after V lost 4 bases and J lost 4 bases. The CDR3 is made up of 13 amino acids. In nucleotides, the CDR3 is TGCAGCGTTGGGGCAGGGGGAGGCTATGGCTACACCTTC. Residues: CSVGAGGGYGYTF. The variable domain in full, with the rest retrieved from reference TRBV29-1 and TRBJ1-2, is SAVISQKPSRDICQRGTSLTIQCQVDSQVTMMFWYRQQPGQSLTLIATANQGSEATYESGFVIDKFPISRPNLTFSTLTVSNMSPEDSSIYLCSVGAGGGYGYTFGSGTRLTVV.

This clone has more than one count but fewer than ten. The V gene is TRBV19, the J gene TRBJ2-3; no clear D gene. Looked up from germline, CDR1 is LNHDA and CDR2 is SQIVND (reference sequence). CDR3 length equals 16 residues. Trimming pared 7 bases from V and 3 bases from J, leaving 20 bases between. CDR3 sequence reads: CASNYRPQSGTDTQYF. The CDR3 coding sequence is TGTGCCAGTAACTATAGACCGCAGAGTGGGACAGATACGCAGTATTTT.

This clone was seen only once. The gene calls are TRBV10-3 and TRBJ1-1; D ambiguous. The CDR3 consists of 14 residues. V was clipped by 1 base and J by 2 bases, with 8 bases between them. CDR1 is ENHRY, CDR2 SYGVKD, per germline. The CDR3 loop is CAISELPGNTEAFF. In DNA, the CDR3 is TGTGCCATCAGTGAGTTGCCAGGAAACACTGAAGCTTTCTTT.

The chain uses TRBV4-2 and TRBJ1-3, with TRBD1 matching over 8 bases. Trimming removed 3 bases from V and 6 bases from J; junction bases left unmatched: 7. CDR3 length equals 15 residues. CDR1 is LGHNA and CDR2 is YNFKEQ in the germline V gene. CDR3 sequence reads: CASSHTPGGENTIYF. In DNA form, the CDR3 reads TGTGCCAGCAGCCATACCCCAGGGGGCGAAAACACCATATATTTT.

This clone was seen a single time. The V gene is TRBV11-2, the J gene TRBJ1-2; D uncertain. Trimming cost V 4 bases and J 2 bases, with 11 bases left between them. The germline V gene encodes CDR1 SGHAT and CDR2 FQNNGV. The length of the CDR3 is 14 residues. The CDR3 nucleotides read TGTGCCAGCAGCTCACAGATGACCAACTATGGCTACACCTTC. Protein product: CASSSQMTNYGYTF.

J is TRBJ2-5 and V is TRBV10-1; D remains unclear. Trimming left V 10 bases short and J 5 bases short, with 17 bases between. Germline V gene sequence: CDR1 WNHNN, CDR2 SYGVQD (reference sequence). This CDR3 contains 13 residues. This CDR3 reads CATQTPCRETQYF. The DNA of the CDR3 is TGCGCCACCCAGACACCTTGTCGCGAGACCCAGTACTTC.

V usage is TRBV7-9 and J usage is TRBJ1-3; 7 bases are a match to TRBD1. Germline CDR1 and CDR2: SEHNR and FQNEAQ (reference sequence). The CDR3 is 16 residues long. V trimming: 5 bases; J trimming: 6 bases; junction bases outside the gene matches: 13. The CDR3 sequence: CASSPPGQSPLNTIYF. CDR3 nucleotides: TGTGCCAGCAGCCCCCCGGGACAGTCACCCTTAAACACCATATATTTT.